This T cell receptor beta chain was sequenced for a study of tumor and adjacent non-tumor tissue in lung cancer. RNA was extracted from bulk tissue without any cell sorting. Distant lung tissue was collected more than 3 cm away from the tumor edge. Three rounds of nested PCR, following a modified ARM-PCR protocol, produced the TCRbeta library. TCRdb used MiXCR to reprocess the multiplex PCR reads, holding one entry per CDR3 protein. The sample records roughly 75,000 distinct CDR3 sequences, 55% to 70% being singletons. The CDR3 is 15 residues long. With 3 bases removed from V and 7 bases from J, the gap between germline ends came to 16 bases. In germline, CDR1 is MNHNY, CDR2 SVGAGI (reference sequence). This clonotype was found many times.

The specimen was distant non-tumor lung tissue. The origin of this receptor is a woman aged 50 to 60 with non-small cell lung cancer. V and J are TRBV6-6 and TRBJ1-5; weak D call: TRBD1 (6 bases). The CDR3 reads CASSYSRDTRQPQHF. CDR3 sequence (DNA): TGTGCCAGCAGTTATAGCCGGGACACACGACAGCCCCAGCATTTT.